A single sample is the source of the 20 T cell receptor beta chains below, sequenced in a study of cytomegalovirus exposure and HLA in healthy donors. Only in-frame clones appear in the TCRdb table, and some are missing; sequencing was by immunoSEQ multiplex PCR. The table has 110,000 to 150,000 clones, 84% seen once; the top ten hold around 1.4%. The sample taken for sequencing was PBMCs. The receptors come from a woman in her twenties or thirties in good health and CMV-seronegative.

The chain combines TRBV2 with TRBJ2-7; 8 bases are a match to TRBD2. Germline CDR1 and CDR2: SNHLY and FYNNEI. J lost 1 base, V lost 6 bases, and 8 bases had no gene match. The CDR3 covers 15 residues. The CDR3: CASRFGGALSYEQYF. CDR3 DNA sequence: TGTGCCAGCAGATTCGGGGGGGCCCTGTCCTACGAGCAGTACTTC.

This clone was seen more than once but under ten times. The chain is built from TRBV30 and TRBJ1-2; possibly TRBD1 for D (5 bases). The CDR3 spans 14 residues. V was pared by 0 bases and J by 7 bases, with 15 bases between. Germline V CDR1 and CDR2: GTSNPN, SVGIG (reference sequence). CDR3 bases: TGTGCCTGGAGTGTAGGGGCAGGGAGGACTGGCTACACCTTC. This gives the protein CAWSVGAGRTGYTF. The full variable domain, with the rest looked up from reference TRBV30 and TRBJ1-2, is SQTIHQWPATLVQPVGSPLSLECTVEGTSNPNLYWYRQAAGRGLQLLFYSVGIGQISSEVPQNLSASRPQDRQFILSSKKLLLSDSGFYLCAWSVGAGRTGYTFGSGTRLTVV.

V is TRBV7-2 and J is TRBJ1-3, with 7 bases matching TRBD1. This CDR3 contains 17 residues. V shed 5 bases, J shed 0 bases, and the junction held 10 bases outside the gene matches. CDR1 and CDR2 from the germline V gene are SGHTA and FQGNSA. Written as DNA, the CDR3 is TGTGCCAGCAGCCGTAAGACAGGGCCGGACTCTGGAAACACCATATATTTT. This translates into CASSRKTGPDSGNTIYF. Complete variable domain (other parts from reference TRBV7-2 and TRBJ1-3): GAGVSQSPSNKVTEKGKDVELRCDPISGHTALYWYRQSLGQGLEFLIYFQGNSAPDKSGLPSDRFSAERTGGSVSTLTIQRTQQEDSAVYLCASSRKTGPDSGNTIYFGEGSWLTVV.

This chain joins TRBV15 and TRBJ2-1; TRBD1 aligns across 7 bases. Germline CDR1 LNHNV, CDR2 YYDKDF (reference sequence). The CDR3 runs 18 residues. V dropped 1 base and J dropped 3; count of bases not matched to a gene: 12. CDR3 sequence reads: CATSRVKFDRAYYNEQFF. The CDR3, as DNA: TGTGCCACCAGCAGAGTTAAGTTTGACAGGGCTTACTACAATGAGCAGTTCTTC.

The chain links TRBV27 to TRBJ2-1; 10 nucleotides align to TRBD2. The CDR3 covers 16 residues. Germline V gives CDR1 MNHEY, CDR2 SMNVEV (reference sequence). The V and J ends lost 8 bases and 1 base, in that order; junction bases with no gene match: 8. This chain's CDR3 is CASSPSGGQSYNEQFF. CDR3 bases: TGTGCCAGCTCTCCTAGCGGGGGACAATCCTACAATGAGCAGTTCTTC.

The chain couples TRBV7-3 to TRBJ2-5; 7 bases fit TRBD1. The CDR3 is 13 amino acids. Germline V lookup: CDR1 SGHTA, CDR2 FQGTGA. V lost 5 bases and J lost 4; bases outside the gene matches: 4. DNA for the CDR3: TGTGCCAGCAGCCGTGACAGGGTAGAGACCCAGTACTTC. This gives the protein CASSRDRVETQYF.

The J gene is TRBJ2-1, the V gene TRBV7-2; 10 nucleotides align to TRBD1. Germline values: CDR1 SGHTA, CDR2 FQGNSA. V trimming: 5 bases; J trimming: 7 bases; junction bases outside the gene matches: 2. This CDR3 spans 13 amino acids. CDR3 coding DNA: TGTGCCAGCAGCCGGACAGGGGGGAATGAGCAGTTCTTC. Protein product: CASSRTGGNEQFF.

The CDR3 DNA is TGCGCCAGCAGCTTGGGACTAGCGGGACCATACGAGCAGTACTTC. It encodes CASSLGLAGPYEQYF. The rearrangement uses TRBV5-1 and TRBJ2-7; 11 bases align to TRBD2. The germline CDR1 and CDR2 sequences are SGHRS and YFSETQ. The CDR3 runs to 15 residues. Unmatched junction bases numbered 3, after V lost 0 bases and J lost 4 bases.

The chain employs TRBV2 and TRBJ2-3; perhaps TRBD2 as D (5 bases). The CDR3 extends over 14 amino acids. Trimming removed 5 bases from V and 0 bases from J, with 9 bases in between. From germline, CDR1 is SNHLY and CDR2 FYNNEI. CDR3 residues: CASSPWTSTDTQYF. The CDR3 bases are TGTGCCAGCAGTCCATGGACTAGCACAGATACGCAGTATTTT.

The chain carries TRBV10-3 and TRBJ2-7, with 7 bases matching TRBD2. The length of the CDR3 is 15 residues. Looked up from germline, CDR1 is ENHRY and CDR2 is SYGVKD. V gave up 0 bases and J gave up 3 bases; unmatched junction bases: 5. This CDR3 is CAISESKASGYEQYF. CDR3 sequence (DNA): TGTGCCATCAGTGAGTCGAAAGCTAGCGGCTACGAGCAGTACTTC.

This clone has just one count. The chain joins TRBV11-3 to TRBJ1-6, with D tentatively TRBD1 (5 bases). Germline V CDR1 and CDR2: SGHNT, YENEEA. The CDR3 is made up of 14 amino acids. V was trimmed by 1 base and J by 7 bases, leaving 8 bases between them. The CDR3 DNA reads as TGTGCCAGCAGCTTAGGACAGAAAAATTCACCCCTCCACTTT. It specifies CASSLGQKNSPLHF.

The V gene is TRBV2, the J gene TRBJ2-3, with 8 positions matching TRBD1. After removal of 4 bases from V and 1 base from J, the junction contained 4 bases not matched to a gene. Germline lookup yields CDR1 SNHLY and CDR2 FYNNEI. CDR3 length equals 15 residues. The CDR3 here is CASSVGQGGTDTQYF. DNA of the CDR3: TGTGCCAGCAGTGTCGGACAGGGCGGCACAGATACGCAGTATTTT.

The rearrangement joins TRBV7-9 to TRBJ2-2; D possibly corresponds to TRBD2 (5 bases). Germline lookup yields CDR1 SEHNR and CDR2 FQNEAQ (reference sequence). Trimming shortened V by 5 bases and J by 5 bases, and 15 bases separated the two germline ends. The CDR3 extends over 15 amino acids. CDR3 amino acids: CASSIRWSGTGELFF. CDR3 DNA: TGTGCCAGCAGCATCAGGTGGTCGGGGACCGGGGAGCTGTTTTTT.

This chain uses TRBV28 with TRBJ2-7; a possible D gene is TRBD1 (6 bases). Germline CDR1 MDHEN, CDR2 SYDVKM. V lost 5 bases, J lost 0 bases, and 14 bases lay in between. The CDR3 extends over 15 amino acids. CDR3 protein: CASSAPGQGSYEQYF. The CDR3 nucleotides are TGTGCCAGCAGTGCCCCGGGACAAGGCTCCTACGAGCAGTACTTC.

In this sample, this clone turned up once. The chain links TRBV2 to TRBJ2-1; 11 nucleotides agree with TRBD2. The CDR3 consists of 21 residues. Germline lookup yields CDR1 SNHLY and CDR2 FYNNEI. J was trimmed by 1 base and V by 0 bases; bases with no gene match: 14. The CDR3 DNA sequence: TGTGCCAGCAGTGAAGCGAAAGGACTAGCGGGTTACAAAAGGTCCTACAATGAGCAGTTCTTC. Its protein product is CASSEAKGLAGYKRSYNEQFF.

The chain combines TRBV4-2 with TRBJ2-3, with 9 bases matching TRBD2. Trimming took 0 bases from V and 1 from J; bases not matched to a gene: 2. The germline gives CDR1 LGHNA, CDR2 YNFKEQ. This CDR3 is built from 16 residues. The CDR3 bases are TGTGCCAGCAGCCAAGATGTAGCGGGGGGCACAGATACGCAGTATTTT. Its translation is CASSQDVAGGTDTQYF.

This clone was observed once. The V gene is TRBV5-1, the J gene TRBJ2-3; D not certain. CDR3 length: 14 amino acids. Germline CDR1 and CDR2: SGHRS and YFSETQ. V was trimmed by 5 bases and J by 0 bases, leaving 10 bases between them. CDR3 sequence reads: CASSRHSSTDTQYF. CDR3 nucleotides: TGCGCCAGCAGTCGACATTCTAGCACAGATACGCAGTATTTT. Together with reference TRBV5-1 and TRBJ2-3, the CDR3 gives the full variable domain: KAGVTQTPRYLIKTRGQQVTLSCSPISGHRSVSWYQQTPGQGLQFLFEYFSETQRNKGNFPGRFSGRQFSNSRSEMNVSTLELGDSALYLCASSRHSSTDTQYFGPGTRLTVL.

The chain links TRBV9 to TRBJ2-2; TRBD1 matches at 7 bases. CDR3 length: 14 residues. CDR1 is SGDLS and CDR2 is YYNGEE in the germline V gene. V gave up 4 bases and J gave up 3 bases; unmatched junction bases: 3. Here the CDR3 reads CASSQQGYTGELFF. The CDR3 DNA reads as TGTGCCAGCAGCCAACAGGGGTACACCGGGGAGCTGTTTTTT. The full variable domain, completed using reference TRBV9 and TRBJ2-2, is DSGVTQTPKHLITATGQRVTLRCSPRSGDLSVYWYQQSLDQGLQFLIQYYNGEERAKGNILERFSAQQFPDLHSELNLSSLELGDSALYFCASSQQGYTGELFFGEGSRLTVL.

This clone came up once. A much larger clone sits a single nucleotide away, making a read error possible. V usage is TRBV6-5 and J usage is TRBJ1-1; D is unresolved. Trimming shortened V by 2 bases and J by 1 base, and 2 bases separated the two germline ends. Germline values: CDR1 MNHEY, CDR2 SVGAGI. The CDR3 runs 12 residues. The CDR3: CASSYRNTEAFF. The CDR3 nucleotides are TGTGCCAGCAGTTACCGGAACACTGAAGCTTTCTTT.

The CDR3 DNA sequence: TGTGCCACCACGGAGGGGAAGGCCTACAATGAGCAGTTCTTC. Protein sequence: CATTEGKAYNEQFF. J is TRBJ2-1 and V is TRBV15, with D tentatively TRBD2 (6 bases). The V gene's germline CDR1 is LNHNV and CDR2 YYDKDF (reference sequence). The CDR3 covers 14 residues. Between the trimmed V and J ends, which lost 7 bases and 2 bases, there was a span of 12 bases. Full variable domain (remainder filled in from reference TRBV15 and TRBJ2-1): DAMVIQNPRYQVTQFGKPVTLSCSQTLNHNVMYWYQQKSSQAPKLLFHYYDKDFNNEADTPDNFQSRRPNTSFCFLDIRSPGLGDTAMYLCATTEGKAYNEQFFGPGTRLTVL.